The sequence of this T cell receptor (beta chain) was determined in a study of pediatric ulcerative colitis. Study-wide points: Compared with controls, ulcerative colitis showed greater blood-rectum clone sharing. Repertoires came from total lymphocyte DNA, so rare subsets like regulatory T cells may be missed. Substantially fewer templates came from a couple of patients' blood samples.

Rectal tissue came from one to two pinch biopsies taken at colonoscopy. Clones were read by immunoSEQ multiplex PCR, and TCRdb kept only the in-frame ones, dropping some. The table shows about 24,000 clones, with roughly 71% occurring only once. The length of the CDR3 is 15 residues. Trimming removed 5 bases from V and 7 bases from J; junction bases left unmatched: 11. Germline-derived CDR1 and CDR2 are MNHNY and SVGAGI (reference sequence). About this clone itself: Its antigen is still unknown.

This chain connects TRBV6-6 to TRBJ1-2; 9 nucleotides line up with TRBD1. This clonotype was sampled from a boy younger than 18 with severe ulcerative colitis. The sequencing input was gut tissue. The CDR3 sequence is CASSPPGDRVSGYTF. In DNA form, the CDR3 reads TGTGCCAGCAGTCCCCCCGGGGACAGGGTCTCTGGCTACACCTTC.